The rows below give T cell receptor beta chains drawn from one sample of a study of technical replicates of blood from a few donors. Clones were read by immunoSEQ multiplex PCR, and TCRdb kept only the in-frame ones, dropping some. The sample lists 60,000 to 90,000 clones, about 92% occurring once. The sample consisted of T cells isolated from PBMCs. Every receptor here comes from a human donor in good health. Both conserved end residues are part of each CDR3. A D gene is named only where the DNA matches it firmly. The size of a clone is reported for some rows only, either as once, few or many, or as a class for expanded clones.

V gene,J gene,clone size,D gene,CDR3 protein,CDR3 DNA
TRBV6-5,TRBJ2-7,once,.,CASSYSRSGLSYEQYF,TGTGCCAGCAGTTACTCTAGGTCAGGCCTCTCCTACGAGCAGTACTTC
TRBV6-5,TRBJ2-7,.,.,CASSTIQDPGSEQYF,TGTGCCAGCAGTACTATTCAGGATCCGGGAAGTGAGCAGTACTTC
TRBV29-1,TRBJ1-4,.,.,CSVVWGREKLFF,TGCAGCGTTGTCTGGGGCAGAGAAAAACTGTTTTTT
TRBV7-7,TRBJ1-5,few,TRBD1,CARADRGLGQPQHF,TGTGCCAGAGCAGACAGGGGTCTAGGGCAGCCCCAGCATTTT
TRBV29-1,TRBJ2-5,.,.,CSVDSTVQETQYF,TGCAGCGTTGATTCGACAGTCCAAGAGACCCAGTACTTC
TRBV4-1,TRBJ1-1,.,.,CASSQDHRPHTEAFF,TGCGCCAGCAGCCAAGATCACAGGCCACACACTGAAGCTTTCTTT
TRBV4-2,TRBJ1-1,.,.,CASSQAGYALMNTEAFF,TGTGCCAGCAGCCAAGCAGGGTACGCTCTCATGAACACTGAAGCTTTCTTT
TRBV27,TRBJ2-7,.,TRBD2,CASGRLAGGYEQYF,TGTGCCAGCGGGCGACTAGCGGGAGGGTACGAGCAGTACTTC
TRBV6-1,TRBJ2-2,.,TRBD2,CASSERPAGGSPGELFF,TGTGCCAGCAGTGAGCGGCCAGCGGGAGGATCCCCCGGGGAGCTGTTTTTT
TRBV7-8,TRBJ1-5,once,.,CASSLLRQPQHF,TGTGCCAGCAGCTTGCTGAGGCAGCCCCAGCATTTT
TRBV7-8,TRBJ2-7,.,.,CASSLDGYWEQYF,TGTGCCAGCAGCTTAGATGGTTACTGGGAGCAGTACTTC
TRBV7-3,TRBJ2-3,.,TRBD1,CASSLSTGAQDTQYF,TGTGCCAGCAGCTTAAGTACAGGGGCGCAAGATACGCAGTATTTT
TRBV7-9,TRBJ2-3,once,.,CASSLQRGRGEDTQYF,TGTGCCAGCAGCTTACAGAGGGGCAGGGGAGAAGATACGCAGTATTTT
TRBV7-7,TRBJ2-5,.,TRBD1,CASSLTGGGETQYF,TGTGCTAGCAGCTTGACAGGGGGCGGGGAGACCCAGTACTTC
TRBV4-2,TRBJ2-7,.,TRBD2,CASSLLPSGIKDYEQYF,TGTGCCAGCAGCCTTCTCCCCAGCGGGATTAAAGACTACGAGCAGTACTTC
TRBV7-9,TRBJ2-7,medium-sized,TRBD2,CASSLGVGQGGNEQYF,TGTGCCAGCAGCTTAGGTGTAGGCCAGGGAGGGAACGAGCAGTACTTC
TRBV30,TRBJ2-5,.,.,CAWSLGETQYF,TGTGCCTGGTCACTAGGGGAGACCCAGTACTTC
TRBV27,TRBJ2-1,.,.,CASSQNYNEQFF,TGTGCCAGCAGCCAAAACTACAATGAGCAGTTCTTC
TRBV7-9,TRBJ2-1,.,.,CASSLGQSLYNEQFF,TGTGCCAGCAGCTTAGGACAGTCGCTATACAATGAGCAGTTCTTC
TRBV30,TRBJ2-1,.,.,CAWSEGTTENEQFF,TGTGCCTGGAGTGAAGGGACAACGGAGAATGAGCAGTTCTTC
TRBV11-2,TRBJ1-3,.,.,CASSLEVVAGNTIYF,TGTGCCAGCAGCTTAGAGGTAGTAGCGGGAAACACCATATATTTT
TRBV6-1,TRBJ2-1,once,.,CASSEIAAEGQFF,TGTGCCAGCAGTGAAATCGCAGCCGAGGGGCAGTTCTTC
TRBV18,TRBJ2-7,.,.,CASSPLRETEYEQYF,TGTGCCAGCTCACCTCTCCGGGAGACTGAGTACGAGCAGTACTTC
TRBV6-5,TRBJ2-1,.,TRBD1,CASTPGQGGEQFF,TGTGCCAGCACTCCGGGACAGGGAGGGGAGCAGTTCTTC
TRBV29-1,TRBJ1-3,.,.,CSVEATGNTIYF,TGCAGCGTTGAAGCTACTGGAAACACCATATATTTT
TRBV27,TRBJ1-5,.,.,CASSLYAGENQPQHF,TGTGCCAGCAGTTTATACGCAGGGGAAAATCAGCCCCAGCATTTT
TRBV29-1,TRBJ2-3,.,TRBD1,CSAAGQGVHTDTQYF,TGCAGCGCCGCTGGTCAGGGGGTTCACACAGATACGCAGTATTTT
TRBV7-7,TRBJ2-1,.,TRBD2,CASSLTSGSTNEQFF,TGTGCTAGCAGCTTGACTAGCGGGAGTACGAATGAGCAGTTCTTC
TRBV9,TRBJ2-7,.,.,CASSPDGGYEQYF,TGTGCCAGCAGCCCCGACGGGGGATACGAGCAGTACTTC
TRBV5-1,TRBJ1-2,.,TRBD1,CASSGQGFHTF,TGCGCCAGCAGCGGACAGGGTTTTCACACCTTC
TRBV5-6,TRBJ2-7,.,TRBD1,CASSSDRGLREQYF,TGTGCCAGCAGCTCGGACAGGGGGCTGAGGGAGCAGTACTTC
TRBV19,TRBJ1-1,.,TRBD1,CASSLRTGYPTEAFF,TGTGCCAGTAGTCTAAGGACAGGGTATCCCACTGAAGCTTTCTTT
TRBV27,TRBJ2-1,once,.,CASRVGPFVNEQFF,TGTGCCAGCAGGGTGGGCCCCTTCGTCAATGAGCAGTTCTTC
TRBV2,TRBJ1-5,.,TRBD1,CASFPQGASNQPQHF,TGTGCCAGCTTTCCCCAGGGGGCCAGCAATCAGCCCCAGCATTTT
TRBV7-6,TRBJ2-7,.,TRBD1,CASSLAPQETGVTYEQYF,TGTGCCAGCAGCTTAGCACCGCAAGAGACAGGGGTTACCTACGAGCAGTACTTC
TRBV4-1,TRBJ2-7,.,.,CASSQDFAEYEQYF,TGCGCCAGCAGCCAAGATTTTGCGGAATACGAGCAGTACTTC
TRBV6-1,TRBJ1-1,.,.,CASSELWEGLPTEAFF,TGTGCCAGCAGTGAACTTTGGGAGGGATTGCCCACTGAAGCTTTCTTT
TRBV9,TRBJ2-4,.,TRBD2,CASSAGGGDIQYF,TGTGCCAGCAGCGCGGGAGGCGGGGACATTCAGTACTTC
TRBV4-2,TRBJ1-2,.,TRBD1,CASSPRTGSNYGYTF,TGTGCCAGCAGCCCCCGGACAGGGTCCAACTATGGCTACACCTTC
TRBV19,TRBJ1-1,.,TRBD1,CASSQGQSTEAFF,TGTGCCAGTAGCCAGGGACAGAGCACTGAAGCTTTCTTT
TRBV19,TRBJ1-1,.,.,CASKLSPGLNTEAFF,TGTGCCAGTAAGCTTAGCCCCGGGTTGAACACTGAAGCTTTCTTT
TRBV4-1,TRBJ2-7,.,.,CASSQDPGFEQYF,TGCGCCAGCAGCCAAGATCCCGGGTTCGAGCAGTACTTC
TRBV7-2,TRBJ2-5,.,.,CASSLSGLDTQETQYF,TGTGCCAGCAGCCTGAGCGGACTTGACACTCAAGAGACCCAGTACTTC
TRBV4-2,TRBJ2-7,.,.,CASSQVLYYEQYF,TGTGCCAGCAGCCAAGTCTTATACTACGAGCAGTACTTC
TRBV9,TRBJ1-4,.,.,CASSVEQADNEKLFF,TGTGCCAGCAGCGTAGAACAGGCCGATAATGAAAAACTGTTTTTT
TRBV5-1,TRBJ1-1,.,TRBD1,CASSLQGAENTEAFF,TGCGCCAGCAGCTTACAGGGGGCGGAAAACACTGAAGCTTTCTTT
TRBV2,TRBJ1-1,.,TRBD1,CASRDRVGWAEAFF,TGTGCCAGCAGGGACAGGGTAGGCTGGGCTGAAGCTTTCTTT
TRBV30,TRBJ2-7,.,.,CAWSRRFSREQYF,TGTGCCTGGAGTAGGCGGTTTTCTAGAGAGCAGTACTTC